The 11 T cell receptor beta chains below come from one sample, sequenced in a study of blood T cell repertoires in COVID-19. Repertoires were generated with immunoSEQ multiplex PCR, while TCRdb's copy carries only in-frame clones and drops some. The table shows under 50,000 clones, with about 89% occurring only once. Sequenced material: peripheral blood. These receptors were collected from a man between 65 and 85 years old with active COVID-19.

The chain has TRBV6-5 and TRBJ1-5; TRBD1 is a possible D gene (5 bases). Trimming left V 5 bases short and J 4 bases short, with 12 bases between. CDR1 and CDR2 (germline): MNHEY, SVGAGI. This CDR3 region has 14 residues. CDR3 sequence reads: CASSPGGRNQPQHF. The CDR3 region has the DNA TGTGCCAGCAGTCCGGGGGGTAGGAATCAGCCCCAGCATTTT.

The V and J genes are TRBV7-2 and TRBJ1-3, with D perhaps matching TRBD1 (6 bases). Trimming pared 5 bases from V and 1 base from J, leaving 15 bases between. Looked up from germline, CDR1 is SGHTA and CDR2 is FQGNSA. There are 16 residues in the CDR3. This CDR3 is CASSLPGVLSGNTIYF. The CDR3, as DNA: TGTGCCAGCAGCCTCCCAGGGGTCCTTTCTGGAAACACCATATATTTT.

This sequence joins TRBV5-6 and TRBJ2-1; no definite D call. Trimming took off 0 bases at V and 5 bases at J, with 6 bases between the two ends. Per germline, CDR1 SGHDT and CDR2 YYEEEE. This CDR3 spans 13 amino acids. The CDR3 loop is CASSLGPNNEQFF. CDR3 DNA sequence: TGTGCCAGCAGCTTGGGGCCCAACAATGAGCAGTTCTTC.

V is TRBV2 and J is TRBJ2-3; the D gene is possibly TRBD2 (6 bases). Trimming shortened V by 6 bases and J by 1 base, and 8 bases separated the two germline ends. Germline CDR1 SNHLY, CDR2 FYNNEI. This CDR3 comprises 13 residues. The CDR3 protein is CASRWEGTDTQYF. CDR3 nucleotides: TGTGCCAGCAGGTGGGAGGGCACAGATACGCAGTATTTT.

This sequence joins TRBV6-5 and TRBJ2-7, with a tentative D call TRBD2 (5 bases). Germline CDR1 is MNHEY and CDR2 is SVGAGI. The V end lost 9 bases, the J end lost 3 bases, and 15 bases lay between the germline ends. The CDR3 is 13 amino acids. The CDR3 DNA sequence: TGTGCCAGTACCACCGGGATAAACTACGAGCAGTACTTC. Its protein product is CASTTGINYEQYF.

The chain recombines TRBV5-4 with TRBJ1-4, with TRBD1 matching 7 bases. The CDR3 is made up of 15 amino acids. After removal of 3 bases from V and 2 bases from J, the junction contained 4 bases not matched to a gene. CDR1 and CDR2 from the germline V gene are SGHNT and YYREEE (reference sequence). The CDR3 is CASSSGTDTNEKLFF. CDR3 sequence (DNA): TGTGCCAGCAGCTCTGGGACAGATACTAATGAAAAACTGTTTTTT.

This clone was recorded only once. V is TRBV14 and J is TRBJ2-3, with TRBD2 matching 8 bases. With 4 bases clipped from V and 4 bases from J, the junction kept 7 bases outside the gene matches. Germline V lookup: CDR1 SGHDN, CDR2 FVKESK. The CDR3 is made up of 15 amino acids. For the CDR3, the DNA is TGTGCCAGCAGCCCAGGGGCACTAGCGGCAGATACGCAGTATTTT. It specifies CASSPGALAADTQYF.

This chain uses TRBV6-5 with TRBJ1-5; a possible D gene is TRBD1 (5 bases). The CDR3 runs to 15 residues. Germline V lookup: CDR1 MNHEY, CDR2 SVGAGI. Trimming took 6 bases from V and 0 from J, leaving 12 bases between them. CDR3 region: CASSLDIYSNQPQHF. The CDR3 DNA is TGTGCCAGCAGCCTGGACATATATAGCAATCAGCCCCAGCATTTT.

V and J are TRBV24-1 and TRBJ2-3, with 9 bases fitting TRBD2. Per germline, CDR1 KGHDR and CDR2 SFDVKD. J gave up 4 bases and V 3 bases, and 4 bases lay outside the gene matches. The CDR3 contains 15 residues. This CDR3 is CATSDNSGGPDTQYF. The CDR3 nucleotides read TGTGCCACCAGTGATAATAGCGGGGGCCCAGATACGCAGTATTTT.

The rearrangement links TRBV4-2 to TRBJ2-2; D is uncertain. V gave up 1 base and J gave up 5 bases, with 8 bases separating them. Germline lookup yields CDR1 LGHNA and CDR2 YNFKEQ. The CDR3 spans 14 residues. The CDR3 sequence is CASSQVDGTGELFF. For the CDR3, the DNA is TGTGCCAGCAGCCAAGTCGACGGGACCGGGGAGCTGTTTTTT.

The chain employs TRBV19 and TRBJ2-5; tentatively, D is TRBD1 (5 bases). CDR1 LNHDA and CDR2 SQIVND come from the germline V gene (reference sequence). The CDR3 loop spans 14 amino acids. Trimming shortened V by 10 bases and J by 2 bases, and 17 bases separated the two germline ends. CDR3 nucleotides: TGTGCCACCTCGCCGATTGGGGCGCAAGAGACCCAGTACTTC. It codes for CATSPIGAQETQYF.